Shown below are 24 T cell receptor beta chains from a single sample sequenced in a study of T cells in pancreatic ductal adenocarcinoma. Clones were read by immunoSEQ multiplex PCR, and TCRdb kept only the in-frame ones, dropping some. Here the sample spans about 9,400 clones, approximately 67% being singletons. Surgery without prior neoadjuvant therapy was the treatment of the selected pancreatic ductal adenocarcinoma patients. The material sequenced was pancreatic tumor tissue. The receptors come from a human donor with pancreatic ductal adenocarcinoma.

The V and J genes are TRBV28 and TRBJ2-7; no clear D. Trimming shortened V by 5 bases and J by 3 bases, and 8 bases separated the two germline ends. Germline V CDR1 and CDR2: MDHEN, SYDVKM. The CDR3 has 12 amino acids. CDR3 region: CASSKLGYEQYF. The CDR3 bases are TGTGCCAGCAGTAAATTAGGCTACGAGCAGTACTTC.

CDR3 amino acids: CAGGRTGAGELFF. The CDR3 region has the DNA TGTGCCGGGGGAAGGACAGGGGCCGGGGAGCTGTTTTTT. The rearrangement joins TRBV19 to TRBJ2-2; the match to TRBD1 covers 9 bases. The V gene end was trimmed by 11 bases and the J gene end by 6 bases; junction bases not matched to a gene: 7. The germline gives CDR1 LNHDA, CDR2 SQIVND (reference sequence). The CDR3 loop spans 13 amino acids.

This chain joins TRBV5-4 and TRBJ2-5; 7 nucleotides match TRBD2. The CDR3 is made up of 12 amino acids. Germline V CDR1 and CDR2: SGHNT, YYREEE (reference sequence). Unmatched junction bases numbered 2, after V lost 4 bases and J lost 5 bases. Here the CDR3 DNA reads TGTGCCAGCAGCAAACTAGCGGAGACCCAGTACTTC. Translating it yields CASSKLAETQYF.

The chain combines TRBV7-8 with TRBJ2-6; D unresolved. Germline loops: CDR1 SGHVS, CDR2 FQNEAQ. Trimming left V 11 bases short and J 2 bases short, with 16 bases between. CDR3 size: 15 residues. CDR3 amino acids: CASTPGFAGANVLTF. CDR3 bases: TGTGCCTCCACGCCCGGGTTCGCTGGGGCCAACGTCCTGACTTTC.

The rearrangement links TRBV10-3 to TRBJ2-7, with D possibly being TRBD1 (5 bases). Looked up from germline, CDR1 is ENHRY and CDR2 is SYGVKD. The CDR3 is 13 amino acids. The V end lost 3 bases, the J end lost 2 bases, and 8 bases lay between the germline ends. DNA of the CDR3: TGTGCCATCAGTGACGAAGGGGCCTACGAGCAGTACTTC. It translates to CAISDEGAYEQYF.

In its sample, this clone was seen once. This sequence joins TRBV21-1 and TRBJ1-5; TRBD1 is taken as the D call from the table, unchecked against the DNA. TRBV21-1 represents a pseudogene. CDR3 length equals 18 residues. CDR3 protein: CASSKEARQGAGNQPQHF. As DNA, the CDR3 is TGTGCCAGCAGCAAAGAAGCAAGACAGGGGGCAGGCAATCAGCCCCAGCATTTT.

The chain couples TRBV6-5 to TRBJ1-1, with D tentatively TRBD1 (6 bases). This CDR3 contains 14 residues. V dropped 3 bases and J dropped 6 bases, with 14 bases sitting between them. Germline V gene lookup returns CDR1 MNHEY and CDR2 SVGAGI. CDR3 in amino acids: CASSYTNTGSEAFF. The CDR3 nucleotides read TGTGCCAGCAGTTATACGAACACAGGGTCTGAAGCTTTCTTT.

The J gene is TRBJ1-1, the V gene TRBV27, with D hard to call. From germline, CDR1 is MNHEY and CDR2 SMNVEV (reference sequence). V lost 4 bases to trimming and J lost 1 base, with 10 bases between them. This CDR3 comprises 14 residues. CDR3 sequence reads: CASSSLETNTEAFF. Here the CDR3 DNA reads TGTGCCAGCAGTTCCCTCGAGACGAACACTGAAGCTTTCTTT.

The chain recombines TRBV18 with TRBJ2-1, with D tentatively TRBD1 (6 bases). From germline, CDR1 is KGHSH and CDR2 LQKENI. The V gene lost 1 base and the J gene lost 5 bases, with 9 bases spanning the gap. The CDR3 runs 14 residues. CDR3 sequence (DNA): TGTGCCAGCTCACCACGTGCAGGGGACAATGAGCAGTTCTTC. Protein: CASSPRAGDNEQFF.

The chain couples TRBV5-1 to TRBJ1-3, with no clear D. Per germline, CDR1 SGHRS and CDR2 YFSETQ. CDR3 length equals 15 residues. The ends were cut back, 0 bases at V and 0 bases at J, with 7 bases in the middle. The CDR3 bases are TGCGCCAGCAGCTTGGAAGGGATCTCTGGAAACACCATATATTTT. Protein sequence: CASSLEGISGNTIYF.

DNA for the CDR3: TGTGCCTCGGGAGTGGGCACAAATCAGCCCCAGCATTTT. Translated: CASGVGTNQPQHF. The genes are TRBV11-2 and TRBJ1-5; D not certain. Trimming left V 11 bases short and J 4 bases short, with 15 bases between. The CDR3 is 13 amino acids. Germline values: CDR1 SGHAT, CDR2 FQNNGV. The entire variable domain, with the rest obtained from reference TRBV11-2 and TRBJ1-5, is as follows: EAGVAQSPRYKIIEKRQSVAFWCNPISGHATLYWYQQILGQGPKLLIQFQNNGVVDDSQLPKDRFSAERLKGVDSTLKIQPAKLEDSAVYLCASGVGTNQPQHFGDGTRLSIL.

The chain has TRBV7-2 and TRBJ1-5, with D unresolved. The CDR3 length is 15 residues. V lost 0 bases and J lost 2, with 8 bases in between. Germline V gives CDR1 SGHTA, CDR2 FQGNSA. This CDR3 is CASSLAVVGNQPQHF. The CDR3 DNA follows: TGTGCCAGCAGCTTAGCGGTGGTGGGCAATCAGCCCCAGCATTTT.

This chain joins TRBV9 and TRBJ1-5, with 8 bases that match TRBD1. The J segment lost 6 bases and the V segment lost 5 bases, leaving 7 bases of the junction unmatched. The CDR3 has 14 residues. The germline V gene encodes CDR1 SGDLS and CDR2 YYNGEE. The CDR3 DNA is TGTGCCAGCAGACCTGACAGGGGTCCTCAGCCCCAGCATTTT. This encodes CASRPDRGPQPQHF.

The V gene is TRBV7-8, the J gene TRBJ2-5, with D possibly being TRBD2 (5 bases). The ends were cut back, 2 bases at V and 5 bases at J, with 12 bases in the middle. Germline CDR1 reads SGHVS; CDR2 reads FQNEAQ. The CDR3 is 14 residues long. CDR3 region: CASSLMTTGETQYF. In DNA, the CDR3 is TGTGCCAGCAGCTTAATGACCACGGGGGAGACCCAGTACTTC. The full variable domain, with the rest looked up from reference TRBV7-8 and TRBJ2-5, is GAGVSQSPRYKVAKRGQDVALRCDPISGHVSLFWYQQALGQGPEFLTYFQNEAQLDKSGLPSDRFFAERPEGSVSTLKIQRTQQEDSAVYLCASSLMTTGETQYFGPGTRLLVL.

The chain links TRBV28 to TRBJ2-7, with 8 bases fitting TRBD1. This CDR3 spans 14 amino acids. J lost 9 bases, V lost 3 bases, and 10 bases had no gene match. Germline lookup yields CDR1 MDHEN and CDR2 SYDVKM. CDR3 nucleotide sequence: TGTGCCAGCAGTTTCCAGGGGGCGGATGTTAGGCAGTACTTC. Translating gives CASSFQGADVRQYF. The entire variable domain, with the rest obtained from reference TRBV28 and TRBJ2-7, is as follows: DVKVTQSSRYLVKRTGEKVFLECVQDMDHENMFWYRQDPGLGLRLIYFSYDVKMKEKGDIPEGYSVSREKKERFSLILESASTNQTSMYLCASSFQGADVRQYFGPGTRLTVT.

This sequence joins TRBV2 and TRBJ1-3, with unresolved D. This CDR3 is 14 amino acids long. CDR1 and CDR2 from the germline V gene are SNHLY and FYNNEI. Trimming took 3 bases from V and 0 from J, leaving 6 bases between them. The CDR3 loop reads CASSDSGSGNTIYF. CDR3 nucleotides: TGTGCCAGCAGTGACTCGGGCTCTGGAAACACCATATATTTT.

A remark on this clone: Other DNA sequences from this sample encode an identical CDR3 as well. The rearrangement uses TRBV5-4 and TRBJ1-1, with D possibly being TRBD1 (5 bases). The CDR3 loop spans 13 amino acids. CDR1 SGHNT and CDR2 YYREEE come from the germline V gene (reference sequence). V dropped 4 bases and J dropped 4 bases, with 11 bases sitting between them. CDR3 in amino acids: CASSTGPGTEAFF. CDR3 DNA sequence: TGTGCCAGCAGCACGGGGCCGGGCACTGAAGCTTTCTTT.

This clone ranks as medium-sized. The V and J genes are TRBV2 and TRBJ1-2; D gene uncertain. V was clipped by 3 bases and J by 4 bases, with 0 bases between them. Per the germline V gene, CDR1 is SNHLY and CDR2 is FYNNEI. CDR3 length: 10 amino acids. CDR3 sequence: CASSDYGYTF. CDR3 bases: TGTGCCAGCAGTGACTATGGCTACACCTTC.

In DNA form, the CDR3 reads TGTGCCAGCAGTTCAACAGGGGGTCGAAGCACAGATACGCAGTATTTT. Translated, it gives CASSSTGGRSTDTQYF. The chain couples TRBV28 to TRBJ2-3, with 8 bases matching TRBD1. The CDR3 is made up of 16 amino acids. The germline V gene encodes CDR1 MDHEN and CDR2 SYDVKM. J gave up 0 bases and V 4 bases, and 6 bases lay outside the gene matches. Combining the CDR3 with reference TRBV28 and TRBJ2-3 gives the whole variable domain DVKVTQSSRYLVKRTGEKVFLECVQDMDHENMFWYRQDPGLGLRLIYFSYDVKMKEKGDIPEGYSVSREKKERFSLILESASTNQTSMYLCASSSTGGRSTDTQYFGPGTRLTVL.

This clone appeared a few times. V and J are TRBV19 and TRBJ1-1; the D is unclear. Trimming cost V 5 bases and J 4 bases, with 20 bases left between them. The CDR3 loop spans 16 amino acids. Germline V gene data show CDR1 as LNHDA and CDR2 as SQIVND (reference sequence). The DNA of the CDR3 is TGTGCCAGTAGTCCCTCGAGCGACGCCACGAGCACTGAAGCTTTCTTT. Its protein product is CASSPSSDATSTEAFF.

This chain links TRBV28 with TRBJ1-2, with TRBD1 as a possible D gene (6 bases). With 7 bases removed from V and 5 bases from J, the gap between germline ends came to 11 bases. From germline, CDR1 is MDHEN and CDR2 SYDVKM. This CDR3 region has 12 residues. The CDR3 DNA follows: TGTGCCAGCACAGGGGTTGAGTATGGCTACACCTTC. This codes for CASTGVEYGYTF.

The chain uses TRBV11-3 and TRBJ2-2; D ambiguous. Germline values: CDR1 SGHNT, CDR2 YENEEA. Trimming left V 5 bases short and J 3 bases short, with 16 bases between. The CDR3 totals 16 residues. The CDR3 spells CASSEGYDTYTGELFF. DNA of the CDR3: TGTGCCAGCAGCGAAGGCTATGACACTTACACCGGGGAGCTGTTTTTT.

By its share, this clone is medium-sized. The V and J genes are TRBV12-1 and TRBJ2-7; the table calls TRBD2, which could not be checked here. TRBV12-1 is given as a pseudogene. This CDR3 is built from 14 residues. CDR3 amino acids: CASSFDASGYEQYF. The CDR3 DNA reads TGTGCCAGCAGCTTTGATGCTAGCGGGTACGAGCAGTACTTC.

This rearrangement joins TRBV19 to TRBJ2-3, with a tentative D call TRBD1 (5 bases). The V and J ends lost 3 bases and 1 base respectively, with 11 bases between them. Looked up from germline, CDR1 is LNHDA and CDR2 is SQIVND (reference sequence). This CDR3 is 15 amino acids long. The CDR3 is CASSIQGGGTDTQYF. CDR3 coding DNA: TGTGCCAGTAGTATCCAGGGTGGTGGCACAGATACGCAGTATTTT.